Following are 3 T cell receptor beta chains from one sample sequenced in a study of coeliac disease. The assay was immunoSEQ multiplex PCR, and TCRdb's table has in-frame clones only and misses some. The table includes roughly 7,900 clones, roughly 63% detected once. Source material: lamina propria lymphocytes from the gut. The receptors come from a woman aged 60-75 years with active celiac disease.

This clone was detected a few times. The chain is built from TRBV7-3 and TRBJ2-7, with D possibly matching TRBD1 (5 bases). The CDR3 loop spans 13 amino acids. V was cut by 2 bases and J by 3 bases, with 8 bases left in between. Germline CDR1 SGHTA, CDR2 FQGTGA. CDR3 nucleotide sequence: TGTGCCAGCAGCTTAGGGGCAGGCTACGAGCAGTACTTC. As protein: CASSLGAGYEQYF. The full variable domain, completed using reference TRBV7-3 and TRBJ2-7, is GAGVSQTPSNKVTEKGKYVELRCDPISGHTALYWYRQSLGQGPEFLIYFQGTGAADDSGLPNDRFFAVRPEGSVSTLKIQRTERGDSAVYLCASSLGAGYEQYFGPGTRLTVT.

This clone was counted a few times. V and J are TRBV6-5 and TRBJ1-5; no clear D gene. V was pared by 5 bases and J by 5 bases, with 10 bases between. The germline gives CDR1 MNHEY, CDR2 SVGAGI. This CDR3 is built from 13 residues. The CDR3, as DNA: TGTGCCAGCAGTAAGAAGAGGGATCAGCCCCAGCATTTT. Translating it yields CASSKKRDQPQHF.

The chain joins TRBV11-2 to TRBJ1-2; D perhaps matches TRBD1 (5 bases). V lost 5 bases and J 1 base, leaving 8 bases between the germline ends. CDR3 length: 13 amino acids. The germline CDR1 and CDR2 sequences are SGHAT and FQNNGV. The CDR3 coding sequence is TGTGCCAGCAGCCACGGGGGTAACTATGGCTACACCTTC. Translated: CASSHGGNYGYTF.